Included here is one TCR beta chain sequence, with context. This clone was seen more than once but under ten times. Its antigen specificity is not known. Base qualities are missing; no much larger clone stands one base away. Genomic DNA was extracted from sorted cells for sequencing of the TCRbeta CDR3 region. TCRbeta CDR3 regions were sequenced using the immunoSEQ Assay. This is the immuneACCESS table as TCRdb keeps it, with only in-frame sequences that have V and J called. A part of the clones is gone; compared with another copy, unresolved V genes explain less than half, and the rest is unexplained. This sample gives about 12,000 clones in total; approximately 80% of them show up just once. Around 15% of the sample rests with the top ten. The trial excluded patients who had a history of autoimmune disease or were on systemic immunosuppression. Peripheral blood for TCR sequencing was collected from all dose cohorts at baseline, on cycle 4 day 1, and on cycle 7 day 1. The samples were taken from a phase I, first-in-human, multicenter, open-label dose-escalation trial of ivuxolimab. The trial enrolled adults with locally advanced or metastatic head and neck squamous cell, hepatocellular, melanoma or renal cell carcinoma. CD4+ and CD8+ T cells were sorted separately from peripheral blood before TCR sequencing.

These data originate in a study of OX40 agonist ivuxolimab in advanced cancers. Notes on the research overall: Ivuxolimab was a fully human IgG2 agonistic monoclonal antibody targeting the costimulatory receptor OX40 (CD134). The paper describes the monotherapy dose-escalation part (N = 52 patients) of the phase I trial of ivuxolimab. A male proportion of almost 85% and a mean age of roughly 58 years, ranging from roughly 23 to 85, were recorded for the dose-escalation cohort. Partial responses occurred in three dose-escalation patients: two with cutaneous melanoma and one with hepatocellular carcinoma. Of the roughly 51 patients in dose escalation, 19 had hepatocellular carcinoma, some 15 had melanoma, 9 had renal cell carcinoma and 9 had head and neck cancer. The point of sequencing TCRbeta in the periphery was to test whether ivuxolimab changed TCR sequence diversity and drove clonal T-cell expansion. Prior anti-PD-1, anti-PD-L1 or anti-CTLA-4 therapy was permitted, and roughly two fifths of dose-escalation patients had received checkpoint inhibitors. Intravenous ivuxolimab was administered to patients every 2 weeks at six dose levels: 0.01, 0.1, 0.3, 1.5, 3 and 10 mg/kg. The investigation overall reported the following: After ivuxolimab, expanded clones were on average more numerous among CD8+ T cells than among CD4+ T cells. At doses from 0.1 to 3.0 mg/kg, clonal expansion was seen in both CD4+ and CD8+ blood T cells between baseline and week 6. Low levels of normalized T-cell clonal expansion were also shown by some nonresponding patients. The antigen specificity of the peripheral T cells that underwent clonal expansion was not determined. In the 0.1-3.0 mg/kg groups, partial responders were among the patients with the lowest normalized peripheral clonal expansion, particularly in CD8+ T cells.

The sequences come from CD4+ or CD8+ T cells sorted from blood, collected in a trial of the OX40 agonist ivuxolimab. The receptor was isolated from an adult with an advanced solid tumor such as melanoma, head and neck, liver or kidney cancer.

Read as DNA, the sequence is TGTGCCAGTAGTATAGATCCAGGGGGAAGTGGCGGCTACACCTTC. It translates to CASSIDPGGSGGYTF. This sequence uses TRBV19 and TRBJ1-2; TRBD1 matches 7 bases in the middle. The germline V gene (reference sequence) supplies CDR1 LNHDA and CDR2 SQIVND. Taken from cysteine to phenylalanine, the CDR3 has 15 residues. The CDR3 DNA has 45 bases and is translated from base 1. Trimming leaves V shorter by 0 bases and J shorter by 8 bases, with the junction holding 9 bases beyond the gene matches.